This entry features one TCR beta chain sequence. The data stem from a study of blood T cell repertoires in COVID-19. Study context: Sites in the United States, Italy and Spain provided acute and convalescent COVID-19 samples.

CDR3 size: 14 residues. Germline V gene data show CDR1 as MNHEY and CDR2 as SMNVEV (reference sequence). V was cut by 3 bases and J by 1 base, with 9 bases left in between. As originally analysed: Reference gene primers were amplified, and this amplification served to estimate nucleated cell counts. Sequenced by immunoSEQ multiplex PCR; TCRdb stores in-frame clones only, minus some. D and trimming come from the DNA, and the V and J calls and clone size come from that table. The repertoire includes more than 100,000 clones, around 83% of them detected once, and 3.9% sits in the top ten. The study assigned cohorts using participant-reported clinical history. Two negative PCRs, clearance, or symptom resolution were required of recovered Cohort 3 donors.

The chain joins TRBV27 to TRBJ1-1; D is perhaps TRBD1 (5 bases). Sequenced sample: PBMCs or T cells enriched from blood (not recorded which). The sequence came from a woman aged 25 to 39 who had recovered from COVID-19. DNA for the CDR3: TGTGCCAGCAGTTTCGACAGATGGAACACTGAAGCTTTCTTT. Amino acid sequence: CASSFDRWNTEAFF.